The 7 T cell receptor beta chains below come from one sample, sequenced in a study of spatial heterogeneity in lung cancer. As for time point: sample taken at primary tumor resection. Which antigens these TCRs recognize remains unknown. One entry per CDR3 protein results from TCRdb running MiXCR on the 5' RACE reads. The sample lists 2,000 to 2,500 distinct CDR3 sequences; around 8% were seen once. Study-level findings and limits: One measure, the expanded intratumoral alpha and beta TCR count, tracked tumor mutation counts.

The material sequenced was lung tumor tissue, taken at surgery. The receptors originated from a female donor with early-stage non-small cell lung cancer.

This clonotype has a count of ten or more. This chain uses TRBV12-3 or TRBV12-4 with TRBJ1-4; no reliable D call. The CDR3 extends over 13 amino acids. Trimming took 8 bases from V and 6 from J, leaving 13 bases between them. The CDR3 loop is CASRPLGHEKLFF. DNA for the CDR3: TGTGCCAGCCGCCCGCTCGGGCATGAAAAACTGTTTTTT.

This clonotype was observed at least ten times. This chain links TRBV7-9 with TRBJ2-4; D is undetermined. This CDR3 has 12 residues. Germline CDR1 and CDR2: SEHNR and FQNEAQ (reference sequence). The V end lost 5 bases, the J end lost 7 bases, and 9 bases lay between the germline ends. The CDR3 DNA is TGTGCCAGCAGCGGCAGAGAGAACATTCAGTACTTC. Amino acids: CASSGRENIQYF.

By sample share, this clonotype is medium-sized. The V and J genes are TRBV11-2 and TRBJ2-5; the D gene is possibly TRBD1 (7 bases). From germline, CDR1 is SGHAT and CDR2 FQNNGV. Trimming left V 5 bases short and J 5 bases short, with 15 bases between. The CDR3 spans 14 residues. CDR3 nucleotides: TGTGCCAGCAGCAAGTCGGCAGGGGGGGAGACCCAGTACTTC. Its translation is CASSKSAGGETQYF.

This clonotype was detected ten times or more. The chain links TRBV15 to TRBJ2-3; 7 positions match TRBD2. The CDR3 spans 15 residues. V was pared by 8 bases and J by 3 bases, with 11 bases of the junction left unmatched. The V gene's germline CDR1 is LNHNV and CDR2 YYDKDF (reference sequence). This CDR3 reads CATASGGSLTDTQYF. Written as DNA, the CDR3 is TGTGCCACCGCGTCGGGCGGGAGCTTAACAGATACGCAGTATTTT.

This clonotype counts as medium-sized. The chain employs TRBV19 and TRBJ1-1; no clear D. This CDR3 has 15 residues. The germline V gene encodes CDR1 LNHDA and CDR2 SQIVND (reference sequence). V gave up 2 bases and J gave up 0 bases, with 10 bases separating them. The CDR3 loop is CASSIREGLNTEAFF. The DNA of the CDR3 is TGTGCCAGTAGTATAAGAGAGGGTCTGAACACTGAAGCTTTCTTT.

Only a few counts were recorded for this clonotype. The chain is built from TRBV7-3 and TRBJ2-7; a possible D gene is TRBD2 (6 bases). Per germline, CDR1 SGHTA and CDR2 FQGTGA. This CDR3 is built from 15 residues. Trimming stripped 1 base from V and 0 bases from J, with 10 bases between. The CDR3 DNA reads TGTGCCAGCAGCTTAAGGGCGGGGAGCTCCTACGAGCAGTACTTC. Translated, it gives CASSLRAGSSYEQYF.

This clonotype is categorized as medium-sized (0.01 to 0.1%). The chain is built from TRBV7-6 and TRBJ1-2; TRBD1 might be the D (5 bases). CDR1 SGHVS and CDR2 FNYEAQ come from the germline V gene. The length of the CDR3 is 14 residues. V lost 5 bases and J lost 3, with 13 bases in between. DNA of the CDR3: TGTGCCAGCAGCGCGGCGGGGCCTCACTATGGCTACACCTTC. Its protein is CASSAAGPHYGYTF.